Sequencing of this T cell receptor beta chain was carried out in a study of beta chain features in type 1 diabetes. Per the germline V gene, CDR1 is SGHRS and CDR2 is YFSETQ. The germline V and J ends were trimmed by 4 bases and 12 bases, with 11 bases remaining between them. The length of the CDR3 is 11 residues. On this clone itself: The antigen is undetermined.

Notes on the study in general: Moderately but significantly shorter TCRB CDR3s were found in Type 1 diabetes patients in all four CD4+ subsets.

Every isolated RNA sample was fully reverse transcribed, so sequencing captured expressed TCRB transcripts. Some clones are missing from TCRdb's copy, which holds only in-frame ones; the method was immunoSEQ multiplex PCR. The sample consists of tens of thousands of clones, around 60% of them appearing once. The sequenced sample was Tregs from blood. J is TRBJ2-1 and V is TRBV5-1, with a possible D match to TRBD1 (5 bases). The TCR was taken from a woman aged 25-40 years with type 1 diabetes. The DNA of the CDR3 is TGCGCCAGCAGCCCAGGGCTGGGGCAGTTCTTC. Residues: CASSPGLGQFF.